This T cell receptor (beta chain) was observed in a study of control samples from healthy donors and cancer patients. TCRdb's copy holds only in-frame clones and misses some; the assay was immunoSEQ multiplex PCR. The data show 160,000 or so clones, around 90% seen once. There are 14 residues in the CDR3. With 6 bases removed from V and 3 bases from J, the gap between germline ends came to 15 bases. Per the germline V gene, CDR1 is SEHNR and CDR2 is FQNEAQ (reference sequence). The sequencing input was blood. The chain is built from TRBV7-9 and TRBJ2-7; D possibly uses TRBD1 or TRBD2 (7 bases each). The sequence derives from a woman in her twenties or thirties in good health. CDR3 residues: CASSRRGGSYEQYF. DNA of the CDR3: TGTGCCAGCAGTCGCAGGGGGGGTAGCTACGAGCAGTACTTC.